This T cell receptor beta chain originates from a study of cytomegalovirus exposure and HLA in healthy donors. With respect to this clone: A junction end diverges from the germline sequence, so it may reflect a read error.

PCR amplification relied on 60 Vbeta primers (plus 13 Jbeta primers). The protocol was immunoSEQ multiplex PCR, while the TCRdb copy is restricted to in-frame clones and leaves out a portion. This sample has approximately 110,000 clones; 76% occur once, and the top ten carry 7.7%. Input material: PBMCs. The TCR comes from a woman in her 50s in good health and CMV-seropositive.

The CDR3 DNA reads TGTGCCAGCAGTTGGGGTTACACTGGGGCCAACGGCCTGACTTTC. Its protein product is CASSWGYTGANGLTF. The V and J genes are TRBV27 and TRBJ2-6; D perhaps matches TRBD1 (5 bases). Per the germline V gene, CDR1 is MNHEY and CDR2 is SMNVEV (reference sequence). The CDR3 sequence is 15 residues long.